The clone carrying this T cell receptor beta chain was counted between two and nine times. Antigen specificity is unknown. These data come from a study of beta chain features in type 1 diabetes. Broader study findings: In comparison with healthy donors, patients had naive, central memory and Treg TCRB repertoires that appeared more similar. A pattern of fewer insertions and more deletions at VDJ junctions was seen in type 1 diabetes patients.

Expressed TCRB transcripts were sequenced because the isolated RNA had all been reverse transcribed beforehand. The assay was immunoSEQ multiplex PCR, and TCRdb's table has in-frame clones only and misses some. This sample has 620,000 or so clones; 15% to 17% occur once, and the top ten carry under 0.095%. Germline V lookup: CDR1 SGHVS, CDR2 FNYEAQ. The germline V and J ends were trimmed by 0 bases and 4 bases, with 13 bases remaining between them. This CDR3 has 15 amino acids. The clonotype was recovered from a man between 18 and 35 years old in good health. The sequenced sample was naive CD4+ T cells from blood. The chain uses TRBV7-6 and TRBJ2-7; TRBD2 might be the D (5 bases). The CDR3 here is CASSLAIGSGYEQYF. DNA of the CDR3: TGTGCCAGCAGCTTAGCAATAGGGTCGGGGTACGAGCAGTACTTC. Combining the CDR3 with reference TRBV7-6 and TRBJ2-7 gives the whole variable domain GAGVSQSPRYKVTKRGQDVALRCDPISGHVSLYWYRQALGQGPEFLTYFNYEAQQDKSGLPNDRFSAERPEGSISTLTIQRTEQRDSAMYRCASSLAIGSGYEQYFGPGTRLTVT.